This TCR beta chain was documented in a study of blood T cells in healthy people across ages. Study results and caveats: Long-lived donors exceeded aged donors in naive CD4+ cells and diversity. While age rose, TCR beta diversity per million T cells dropped in a roughly linear way. Nothing was known about donor CMV status, and this possibly confounded expanded clonotype changes.

Germline V gene data show CDR1 as SGHTA and CDR2 as FQGNSA. V was cut by 5 bases and J by 2 bases, with 12 bases left in between. CDR3 length equals 14 residues. PCR was performed a second time for about 6 to 11 cycles using a sample-barcoded 5' primer and a J-beta primer mix. TCRdb re-analysed the 5' RACE reads in MiXCR, keeping a single row per CDR3 protein. This repertoire shows more than 550,000 distinct CDR3 sequences, 22% found once; its top ten account for approximately 20%. Concerning this clonotype: Its antigen is not known.

The chain combines TRBV7-2 with TRBJ1-1, with D possibly being TRBD1 (5 bases). The sample was blood. This clonotype was obtained from a man between 65 and 85 years old in good health. The CDR3 spells CASSRSGLNTEAFF. CDR3 nucleotides: TGTGCCAGCAGCAGATCGGGGCTCAACACTGAAGCTTTCTTT.